The following is a T cell receptor (beta chain) sequence with its context. Its antigen is not known. The data derive from a study of T cell repertoires and HLA-DP antigens. On the study more broadly: Transduced HeLa cells presented HLA-DP to CD4+ T cells. DNA input averaged approximately 220 ng in sorted CD137+CD4+ and about 1,200 ng in pre-culture CD4+.

Germline trimming cut 5 bases from V and 3 bases from J; bases unmatched to any gene: 3. The CDR3 runs 13 residues. CDR1 and CDR2 from the germline V gene are MNHNY and SVGAGI (reference sequence). The primer mix covered 54 TRBV segments and 13 TRBJ segments. Produced via immunoSEQ multiplex PCR; TCRdb's table is partial and in-frame only. The sample includes 90,000 to 130,000 clones, about 92% of them seen just once. This chain connects TRBV6-6 to TRBJ2-7; 8 nucleotides agree with TRBD1. This TCR derives from a woman younger than 35 in good health and CMV-seronegative. The sequencing input was CD4+ T cells from PBMCs. The CDR3 spells CASSRGQGYEQYF. The CDR3 nucleotides are TGTGCCAGCAGTCGCGGACAGGGCTACGAGCAGTACTTC.